This passage covers 14 T cell receptor beta chains from one sample sequenced in a study of cytotoxic CD8 clonotypes in ibrutinib-treated CLL. TCRdb keeps only in-frame clones here, not all; method: immunoSEQ multiplex PCR. The table has several thousand clones, roughly 68% seen once; the top ten hold around two fifths. This sample comprised PBMCs, obtained before ibrutinib treatment. These receptors were taken from a human donor with chronic lymphocytic leukemia.

This clone occurred a few times. V and J are TRBV6-4 and TRBJ2-2; 8 nucleotides match TRBD1. This CDR3 spans 14 amino acids. The germline gives CDR1 MRHNA, CDR2 SNTAGT. V was clipped by 5 bases and J by 5 bases; unmatched bases: 4. The CDR3 nucleotides are TGTGCCAGCAGTAGCGACAGGGGTACCGGGGAGCTGTTTTTT. Protein product: CASSSDRGTGELFF.

The chain has TRBV7-9 and TRBJ2-5; D uncertain. Between the trimmed V and J ends, which lost 1 base and 1 base, there was a span of 10 bases. Germline V gene sequence: CDR1 SEHNR, CDR2 FQNEAQ (reference sequence). The CDR3 is made up of 15 amino acids. CDR3 DNA sequence: TGTGCCAGCAGCTTAGGAAACAGCCCCCAAGAGACCCAGTACTTC. This encodes CASSLGNSPQETQYF.

The V and J genes are TRBV11-2 and TRBJ2-1; D is unclear. V lost 6 bases to trimming and J lost 1 base, with 13 bases between them. Germline CDR1 SGHAT, CDR2 FQNNGV. The CDR3 covers 15 residues. As DNA, the CDR3 is TGTGCCAGCAGAACCTTCGACTCTTCCTACAATGAGCAGTTCTTC. Protein sequence: CASRTFDSSYNEQFF. Filled out from reference TRBV11-2 and TRBJ2-1, the complete variable domain reads EAGVAQSPRYKIIEKRQSVAFWCNPISGHATLYWYQQILGQGPKLLIQFQNNGVVDDSQLPKDRFSAERLKGVDSTLKIQPAKLEDSAVYLCASRTFDSSYNEQFFGPGTRLTVL.

This chain uses TRBV27 with TRBJ2-2; D gene unclear. Per the germline V gene, CDR1 is MNHEY and CDR2 is SMNVEV (reference sequence). This CDR3 region has 12 residues. The V end was cut by 3 bases, the J end by 7 bases, with 6 bases between. CDR3 DNA: TGTGCCAGCAGTTTTTATAACGGGGAGCTGTTTTTT. It yields the protein CASSFYNGELFF.

This sequence joins TRBV10-3 and TRBJ1-1; 9 bases agree with TRBD1. In germline, CDR1 is ENHRY, CDR2 SYGVKD. V lost 11 bases, J lost 5 bases, and 9 bases stayed unmatched. This CDR3 comprises 13 residues. CDR3 residues: CAGSGDRETEAFF. CDR3 nucleotides: TGTGCCGGGTCCGGGGACAGGGAAACTGAAGCTTTCTTT.

The chain recombines TRBV27 with TRBJ1-1; D is uncertain. V was trimmed by 5 bases and J by 0 bases, leaving 19 bases between them. CDR1 and CDR2 (germline): MNHEY, SMNVEV (reference sequence). The length of the CDR3 is 17 residues. The CDR3: CASSAIYGSTVNTEAFF. The CDR3 DNA sequence: TGTGCCAGCAGTGCCATATATGGATCTACAGTGAACACTGAAGCTTTCTTT.

The rearrangement links TRBV6-1 to TRBJ2-2; TRBD1 is a possible D gene (6 bases). The CDR3 runs 13 residues. The germline V gene encodes CDR1 MNHNS and CDR2 SASEGT. Trimming removed 8 bases from V and 5 bases from J, with 12 bases in between. The CDR3 region is CASRTAATGELFF. In DNA, the CDR3 is TGTGCCAGCCGGACAGCGGCGACCGGGGAGCTGTTTTTT.

V is TRBV11-2 and J is TRBJ2-7; D is possibly TRBD1 or TRBD2 (5 bases each). The V and J ends lost 5 bases and 7 bases respectively, with 21 bases between them. Germline V gives CDR1 SGHAT, CDR2 FQNNGV. CDR3 length equals 15 residues. CDR3 in amino acids: CASSPGTELYGEQYF. CDR3 nucleotide sequence: TGTGCCAGCAGCCCCGGGACGGAGTTGTATGGTGAGCAGTACTTC. The full variable domain, in which reference TRBV11-2 and TRBJ2-7 provide the parts outside the CDR3, is EAGVAQSPRYKIIEKRQSVAFWCNPISGHATLYWYQQILGQGPKLLIQFQNNGVVDDSQLPKDRFSAERLKGVDSTLKIQPAKLEDSAVYLCASSPGTELYGEQYFGPGTRLTVT.

The CDR3 here is CASSSRLAGENIQYF. The DNA for the CDR3 is TGTGCCAGCTCATCACGACTAGCGGGGGAAAACATTCAGTACTTC. V is TRBV18 and J is TRBJ2-4, with 12 bases matching TRBD2. The CDR3 sequence is 15 residues long. Germline CDR1 KGHSH, CDR2 LQKENI. V was pared by 5 bases and J by 5 bases, with 4 bases of the junction left unmatched. Drawing the rest from reference TRBV18 and TRBJ2-4, the complete variable domain is NAGVMQNPRHLVRRRGQEARLRCSPMKGHSHVYWYRQLPEEGLKFMVYLQKENIIDESGMPKERFSAEFPKEGPSILRIQQVVRGDSAAYFCASSSRLAGENIQYFGAGTRLSVL.

This clone appeared a single time. The chain employs TRBV7-6 and TRBJ1-3; D unclear. The CDR3 extends over 17 amino acids. V was cut by 2 bases and J by 2 bases, with 16 bases left in between. Germline-derived CDR1 and CDR2 are SGHVS and FNYEAQ. CDR3 amino acids: CASSLTTGSPPGNTIYF. DNA for the CDR3: TGTGCCAGCAGCTTAACGACCGGGAGTCCTCCTGGAAACACCATATATTTT.

V gene TRBV27 combines with J gene TRBJ2-7; D is perhaps TRBD2 (5 bases). The germline V and J ends were trimmed by 5 bases and 1 base, with 21 bases remaining between them. Germline CDR1 and CDR2: MNHEY and SMNVEV (reference sequence). This CDR3 contains 17 residues. Here the CDR3 DNA reads TGTGCCAGCAGTCCCCTTCCGGGGAACCCTTTGTCCTACGAGCAGTACTTC. Amino acid sequence: CASSPLPGNPLSYEQYF.

This rearrangement joins TRBV7-3 to TRBJ2-1; TRBD2 matches 10 bases. The germline V gene has CDR1 SGHTA and CDR2 FQGTGA. The CDR3 is 13 amino acids. V lost 5 bases and J lost 9; bases outside the gene matches: 4. CDR3 sequence: CASSLLAGFEQFF. The CDR3 coding sequence is TGTGCCAGCAGCCTACTAGCGGGGTTTGAGCAGTTCTTC.

The V gene is TRBV27, the J gene TRBJ2-1; the match to TRBD2 covers 11 bases. V was clipped by 7 bases and J by 4 bases; unmatched bases: 12. From germline, CDR1 is MNHEY and CDR2 SMNVEV (reference sequence). The CDR3 extends over 17 amino acids. The CDR3 coding sequence is TGTGCCAGCACCCCATTCGAGGGGACTAGCGGATACAATGAGCAGTTCTTC. This gives the protein CASTPFEGTSGYNEQFF.

The chain joins TRBV18 to TRBJ2-7; TRBD1 agrees at 9 bases. Unmatched junction bases numbered 10, after V lost 0 bases and J lost 7 bases. The CDR3 runs 16 residues. Germline V gene sequence: CDR1 KGHSH, CDR2 LQKENI. The CDR3 is CASSPPFNRGRGEQYF. Here the CDR3 DNA reads TGTGCCAGCTCACCACCATTTAACAGGGGGCGTGGAGAGCAGTACTTC.